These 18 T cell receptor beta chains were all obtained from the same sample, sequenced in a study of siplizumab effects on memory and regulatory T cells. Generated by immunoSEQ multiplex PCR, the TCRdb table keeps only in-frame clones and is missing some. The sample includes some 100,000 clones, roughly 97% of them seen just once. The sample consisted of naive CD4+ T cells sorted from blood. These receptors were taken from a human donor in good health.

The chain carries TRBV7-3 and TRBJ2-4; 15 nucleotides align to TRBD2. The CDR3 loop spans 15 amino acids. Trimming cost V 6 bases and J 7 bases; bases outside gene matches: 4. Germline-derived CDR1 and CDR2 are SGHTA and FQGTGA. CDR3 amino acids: CASSTGTSGGNIQYF. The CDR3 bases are TGTGCCAGCAGTACCGGGACTAGCGGGGGGAACATTCAGTACTTC.

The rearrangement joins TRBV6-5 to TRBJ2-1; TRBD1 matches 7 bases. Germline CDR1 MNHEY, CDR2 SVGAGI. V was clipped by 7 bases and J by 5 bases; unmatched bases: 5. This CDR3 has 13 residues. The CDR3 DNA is TGTGCCAGCAAGGGACAGCCGCACAATGAGCAGTTCTTC. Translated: CASKGQPHNEQFF.

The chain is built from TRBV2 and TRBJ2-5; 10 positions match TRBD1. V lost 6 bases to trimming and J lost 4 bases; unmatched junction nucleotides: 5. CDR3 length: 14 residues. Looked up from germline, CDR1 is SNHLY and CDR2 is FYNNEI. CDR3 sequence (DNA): TGTGCCAGCAGATCCGGGACAGGGGCAGAGACCCAGTACTTC. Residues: CASRSGTGAETQYF. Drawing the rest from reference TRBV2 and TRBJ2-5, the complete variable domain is EPEVTQTPSHQVTQMGQEVILRCVPISNHLYFYWYRQILGQKVEFLVSFYNNEISEKSEIFDDQFSVERPDGSNFTLKIRSTKLEDSAMYFCASRSGTGAETQYFGPGTRLLVL.

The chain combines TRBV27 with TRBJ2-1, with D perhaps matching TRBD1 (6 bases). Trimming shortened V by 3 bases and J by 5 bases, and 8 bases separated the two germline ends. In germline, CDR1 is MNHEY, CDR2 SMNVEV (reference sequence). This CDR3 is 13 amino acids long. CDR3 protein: CASSLDSDNEQFF. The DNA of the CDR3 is TGTGCCAGCAGTTTGGACAGCGACAATGAGCAGTTCTTC.

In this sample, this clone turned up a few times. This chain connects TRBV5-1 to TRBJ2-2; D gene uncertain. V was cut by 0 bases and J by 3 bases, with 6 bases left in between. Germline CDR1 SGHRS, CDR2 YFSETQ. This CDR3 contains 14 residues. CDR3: CASSLDSHTGELFF. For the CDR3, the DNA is TGCGCCAGCAGCTTGGACAGCCACACCGGGGAGCTGTTTTTT.

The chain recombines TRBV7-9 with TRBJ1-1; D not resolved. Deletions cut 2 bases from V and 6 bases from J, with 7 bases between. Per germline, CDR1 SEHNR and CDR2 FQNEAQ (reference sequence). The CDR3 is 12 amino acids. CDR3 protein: CASSLLFAEAFF. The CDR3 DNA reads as TGTGCCAGCAGCTTACTCTTCGCTGAAGCTTTCTTT.

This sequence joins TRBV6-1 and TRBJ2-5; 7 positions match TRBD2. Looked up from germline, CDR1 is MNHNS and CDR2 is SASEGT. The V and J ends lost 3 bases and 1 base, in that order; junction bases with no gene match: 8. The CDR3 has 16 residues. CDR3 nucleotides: TGTGCCAGCAGTGAGCTACTAGCGCTGGGCCAAGAGACCCAGTACTTC. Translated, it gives CASSELLALGQETQYF.

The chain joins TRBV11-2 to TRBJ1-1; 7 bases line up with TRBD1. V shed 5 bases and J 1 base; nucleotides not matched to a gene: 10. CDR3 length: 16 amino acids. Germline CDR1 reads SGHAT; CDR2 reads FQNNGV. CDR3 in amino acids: CASSRGPGQQNTEAFF. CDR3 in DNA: TGTGCCAGCAGCCGAGGTCCGGGACAGCAGAACACTGAAGCTTTCTTT.

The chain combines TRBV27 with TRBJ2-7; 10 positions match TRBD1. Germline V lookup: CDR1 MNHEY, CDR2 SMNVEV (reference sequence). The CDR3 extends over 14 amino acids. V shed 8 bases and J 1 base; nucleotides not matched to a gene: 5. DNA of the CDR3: TGTGCCAGCCGGAGGGACAGGGGTTCCTACGAGCAGTACTTC. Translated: CASRRDRGSYEQYF.

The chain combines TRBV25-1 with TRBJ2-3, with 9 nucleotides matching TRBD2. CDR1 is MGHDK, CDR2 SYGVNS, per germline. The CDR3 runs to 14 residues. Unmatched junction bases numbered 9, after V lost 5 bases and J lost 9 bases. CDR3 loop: CASSLGGGAETQYF. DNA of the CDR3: TGTGCCAGCAGTCTTGGCGGGGGGGCGGAGACGCAGTATTTT.

CDR3 sequence reads: CASARYDNEKLFF. The CDR3 coding sequence is TGTGCCAGCGCCCGCTATGATAATGAAAAACTGTTTTTT. This chain uses TRBV6-1 with TRBJ1-4; no clear D gene. V shed 8 bases and J shed 4 bases, with 11 bases lying between them. CDR3 length equals 13 residues. Germline V gene sequence: CDR1 MNHNS, CDR2 SASEGT.

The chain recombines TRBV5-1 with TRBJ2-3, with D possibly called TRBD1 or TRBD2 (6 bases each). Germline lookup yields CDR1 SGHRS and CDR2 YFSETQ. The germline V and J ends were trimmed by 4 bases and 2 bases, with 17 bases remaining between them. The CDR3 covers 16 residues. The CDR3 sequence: CASSLLGGGHTDTQYF. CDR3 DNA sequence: TGCGCCAGCAGCCTGCTAGGGGGAGGACACACAGATACGCAGTATTTT.

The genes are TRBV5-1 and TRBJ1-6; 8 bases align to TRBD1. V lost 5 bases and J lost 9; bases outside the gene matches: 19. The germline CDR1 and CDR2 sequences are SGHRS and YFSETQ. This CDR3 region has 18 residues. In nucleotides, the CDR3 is TGCGCCAGCAGTCACGAAACAGGGGCCACAGGGGGTGGTTCACCCCTCCACTTT. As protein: CASSHETGATGGGSPLHF.

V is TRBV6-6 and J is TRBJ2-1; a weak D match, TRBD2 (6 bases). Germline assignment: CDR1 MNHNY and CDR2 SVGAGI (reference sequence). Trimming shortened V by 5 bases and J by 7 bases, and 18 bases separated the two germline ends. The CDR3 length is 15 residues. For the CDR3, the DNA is TGTGCCAGCAGTCCCCGGGACTCAGGTGGGAATGAGCAGTTCTTC. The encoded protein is CASSPRDSGGNEQFF.

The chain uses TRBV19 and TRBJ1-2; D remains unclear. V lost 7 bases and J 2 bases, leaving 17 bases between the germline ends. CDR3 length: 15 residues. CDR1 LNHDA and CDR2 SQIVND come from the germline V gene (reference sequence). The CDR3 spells CASKGVTLGNYGYTF. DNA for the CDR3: TGTGCCAGTAAGGGAGTTACCTTGGGGAACTATGGCTACACCTTC.

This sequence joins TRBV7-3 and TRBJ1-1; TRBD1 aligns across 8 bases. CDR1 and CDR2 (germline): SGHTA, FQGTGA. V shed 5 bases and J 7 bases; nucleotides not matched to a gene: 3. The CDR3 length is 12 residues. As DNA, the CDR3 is TGTGCCAGCAGCCTCGGACAGGGTGAAGCTTTCTTT. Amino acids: CASSLGQGEAFF.

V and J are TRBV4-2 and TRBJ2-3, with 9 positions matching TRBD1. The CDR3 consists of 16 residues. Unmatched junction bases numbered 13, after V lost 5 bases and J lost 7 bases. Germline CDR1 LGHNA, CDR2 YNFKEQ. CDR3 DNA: TGTGCCAGCAGCAAAACGGAGGACAGGGGATCGTATACGCAGTATTTT. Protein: CASSKTEDRGSYTQYF.

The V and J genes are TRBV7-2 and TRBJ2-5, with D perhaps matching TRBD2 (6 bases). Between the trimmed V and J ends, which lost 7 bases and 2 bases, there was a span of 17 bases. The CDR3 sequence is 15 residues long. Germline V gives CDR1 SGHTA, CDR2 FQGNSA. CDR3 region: CASTLGRGIQETQYF. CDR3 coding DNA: TGTGCCAGCACCCTAGGGCGGGGAATACAAGAGACCCAGTACTTC.